This T cell receptor (beta chain) was documented in a study of cytomegalovirus exposure and HLA in healthy donors. Study results and caveats: Across donors, presence/absence analyses took sequencing depth to be roughly uniform. Most TCR beta V segments were productive about 87% or about 30% of the time in an earlier analysis. For TCR beta chains, V- and J-gene trimming was later linked to a missense DCLRE1C variant.

J lost 5 bases, V lost 4 bases, and 8 bases had no gene match. The CDR3 length is 15 residues. Per germline, CDR1 SGHVS and CDR2 FQNEAQ. Note on this clone: Its target is not known.

Vbeta (60) and Jbeta (13) primers were used in the PCR. TCRdb's table, derived via immunoSEQ multiplex PCR, lists solely in-frame clones and lacks some. The sample lists 75,000 to 90,000 clones; over 60% were seen once. Sequencing input: PBMCs. The V call is TRBV7-8, the J call TRBJ1-2; TRBD1 matches 9 bases. The clonotype originates from a woman in her thirties or forties in good health and CMV-seropositive. This CDR3 is CASSSGTGRGYGYTF. CDR3 in DNA: TGTGCCAGCAGCTCGGGGACAGGGCGGGGATATGGCTACACCTTC.